A selection of T cell receptor beta chains follows, all from one sample in a study of cytomegalovirus exposure and HLA in healthy donors. The method was immunoSEQ multiplex PCR; TCRdb's version includes in-frame clones alone and lacks a portion of them. The sample has around 140,000 clones, roughly 86% seen once; the top ten hold roughly 4.3%. The sequenced sample was PBMCs. The origin of the receptors is a young man in good health and CMV-seropositive. The CDR3 runs from the conserved cysteine through the conserved F or W. Each record gives: V gene, clone size, J gene, D gene, CDR3 protein. The D gene is left open where the match is weak. For some rows the clone size is stated as once, few or many, or as a class when expanded; others skip it.

TRBV19	.	TRBJ2-1	.	CASSRRTFNNEQFF
TRBV6-5	.	TRBJ1-1	TRBD1	CASLRTGGHTEAFF
TRBV27	.	TRBJ2-6	TRBD1	CASSLSSGDRGRSGANVLTF
TRBV6-1	.	TRBJ2-5	TRBD1	CASSSRQGYQETQYF
TRBV30	.	TRBJ1-1	.	CAWRQAGGTEAFF
TRBV7-8	once	TRBJ1-6	.	CASSLALSPLHF
TRBV7-2	.	TRBJ1-1	.	CASSLGVTGLRTEAFF
TRBV19	.	TRBJ2-2	.	CASSIWAGNTGELFF
TRBV6-1	.	TRBJ1-1	.	CASSKGGGSAANTEAFF
TRBV4-1	.	TRBJ2-1	.	CASSRLEYNEQFF
TRBV5-1	.	TRBJ1-4	.	CASSLGHSNEKLFF
TRBV6-5	.	TRBJ1-2	TRBD1	CASSRDRDYGYTF
TRBV29-1	.	TRBJ2-1	TRBD1	CSVPPTGLDEQFF
TRBV9	.	TRBJ1-5	.	CASSVGEHQPQHF
TRBV5-1	.	TRBJ2-2	.	CASSLWGDNTGELFF
TRBV6-5	.	TRBJ1-1	TRBD1	CASSYSGQGVAEAFF
TRBV27	.	TRBJ1-1	.	CASSFTGNTEAFF
TRBV5-4	.	TRBJ2-7	.	CASSLSQYEQYF
TRBV18	.	TRBJ2-3	.	CASSLYTDTQYF
TRBV30	.	TRBJ1-1	.	CAWGGQLNTEAFF
TRBV2	.	TRBJ1-2	TRBD1	CASSRQGSGYTF
TRBV6-4	.	TRBJ1-3	.	CASSDGQDSGNTIYF
TRBV7-9	.	TRBJ2-1	.	CASDRGGNYNEQFF
TRBV6-5	.	TRBJ1-1	.	CASIQNTEAFF
TRBV4-1	.	TRBJ1-2	.	CASSQVEGGGYTF
TRBV2	.	TRBJ1-1	.	CASSQEQGEMLRTEAFF
TRBV29-1	few	TRBJ2-7	.	CSVGQINEQYF
TRBV2	.	TRBJ1-2	.	CASSESGINYGYTF
TRBV14	.	TRBJ1-1	.	CASSGRNTEAFF
TRBV28	.	TRBJ1-5	.	CASSLGRGFQPQHF
TRBV9	.	TRBJ1-2	.	CASSVGKGGGGYTF
TRBV5-4	.	TRBJ2-5	.	CASSVSEETQYF
TRBV1	.	TRBJ2-5	.	CTSSQDRETQYF
TRBV6-1	once	TRBJ2-7	TRBD1	CASRDRSSYEQYF
TRBV18	.	TRBJ2-3	TRBD1	CASSPLPGTGSTDTQYF
TRBV5-4	.	TRBJ2-1	TRBD2	CASSSGGSGSYNEQFF
TRBV18	once	TRBJ2-3	.	CASSLPPTGISTDTQYF
TRBV27	.	TRBJ1-1	.	CASSFRRGTNTEAFF
TRBV30	.	TRBJ2-7	.	CAWSEVSYEQYF
TRBV2	.	TRBJ2-7	.	CASSERQRIYEQYF
TRBV18	.	TRBJ2-1	.	CASSRNEGLHGNEQFF
TRBV5-1	.	TRBJ2-5	TRBD2	CASVPIAGGQETQYF
TRBV19	.	TRBJ2-7	.	CASSIENSYEQYF
TRBV2	.	TRBJ1-1	.	CATRYRQNTEAFF
TRBV30	.	TRBJ2-1	.	CAWAGLAPYNEQFF
TRBV27	.	TRBJ2-7	TRBD2	CASSFSGGRYEQYF